The rows below give T cell receptor beta chains drawn from one sample of a study of shared clonotypes between healthy human individuals. Sequenced by immunoSEQ multiplex PCR; TCRdb stores in-frame clones only, minus some. The sample has about 2.3 million clones; more than 85% are singletons. The sample was naive CD4+ T cells from PBMCs. These receptors were taken from a man younger than 30 in good health. Some clones in this sample may be carry-over from other donors' samples. Each CDR3 is given without its conserved first and last residue.

j_call: TRBJ2-3; v_call: TRBV7-9; cdr3_aa: ASSSGLVGYTDTQY
j_call: TRBJ2-7; v_call: TRBV7-3; cdr3_aa: ASSLDPARGWKQY
j_call: TRBJ1-3; v_call: TRBV2; cdr3_aa: ASRDHSSGNTIY
j_call: TRBJ2-7; v_call: TRBV15; cdr3_aa: ATSRDGGRGREQY
j_call: TRBJ1-1; v_call: TRBV27; cdr3_aa: ASSLQTQGRTEAF
j_call: TRBJ1-1; v_call: TRBV7-2; cdr3_aa: ASSKHQNTEAF
j_call: TRBJ1-5; v_call: TRBV7-9; cdr3_aa: ASSRGDQPQH
j_call: TRBJ2-1; v_call: TRBV27; cdr3_aa: ASSPLSWTGPDNEQF
j_call: TRBJ2-1; v_call: TRBV14; cdr3_aa: ASAGAHYNEQF
j_call: TRBJ2-1; v_call: TRBV4-2; cdr3_aa: ASSQVFSGRVGEQF
j_call: TRBJ1-1; v_call: TRBV9; cdr3_aa: ASSVRPDRTTEAF
j_call: TRBJ2-7; v_call: TRBV7-2; cdr3_aa: ASSSDRGLYEQY
j_call: TRBJ1-5; v_call: TRBV7-9; cdr3_aa: ASSSDSVGRPQH
j_call: TRBJ1-1; v_call: TRBV5-1; cdr3_aa: ASSPPQNTEAF
j_call: TRBJ2-1; v_call: TRBV4-3; cdr3_aa: PRREPYNEQF
j_call: TRBJ1-3; v_call: TRBV29-1; cdr3_aa: SAGGGSGNTIY
j_call: TRBJ2-7; v_call: TRBV5-4; cdr3_aa: ASSLEAGPSYEQY
j_call: TRBJ1-1; v_call: TRBV5-1; cdr3_aa: ASSLQGMNTEAF
j_call: TRBJ2-1; v_call: TRBV4-3; cdr3_aa: ASSHERGQYNEQF